Each of the 26 T cell receptor beta chains below was sequenced from the same sample in a study of cytomegalovirus exposure and HLA in healthy donors. PCR involved 60 Vbeta and 13 Jbeta primers. TCRdb's table, derived via immunoSEQ multiplex PCR, lists solely in-frame clones and lacks some. This table has some 190,000 clones, around three quarters appearing once. Source material: PBMCs. These receptors all stem from a woman under 40 in good health and CMV-seropositive.

V gene TRBV30 combines with J gene TRBJ2-7, with unresolved D. This CDR3 has 11 amino acids. The V end lost 0 bases, the J end lost 2 bases, and 2 bases lay between the germline ends. Per the germline V gene, CDR1 is GTSNPN and CDR2 is SVGIG (reference sequence). In nucleotides, the CDR3 is TGTGCCTGGAGTGTTACCTACGAGCAGTACTTC. It translates to CAWSVTYEQYF.

The chain links TRBV21-1 to TRBJ2-7; TRBD1 is the table's D call, not checked against the DNA. TRBV21-1 is a listed pseudogene. The CDR3 is made up of 19 amino acids. In nucleotides, the CDR3 is TGTGCCAGCAGCTCAAAATTGTCGGTGGGACAGAGGGGACCCTACGAGCAGTACTTC. This codes for CASSSKLSVGQRGPYEQYF.

The chain employs TRBV4-3 and TRBJ1-2; 7 nucleotides line up with TRBD1. Germline values: CDR1 LGHNA, CDR2 YSLEER. The V and J ends lost 3 bases and 7 bases, in that order; junction bases with no gene match: 5. This CDR3 contains 13 residues. The CDR3 protein is CASSQKTGTGYTF. The CDR3 DNA follows: TGCGCCAGCAGCCAGAAGACAGGGACTGGCTACACCTTC.

This chain links TRBV18 with TRBJ2-2; possibly TRBD2 for D (5 bases). V lost 4 bases and J lost 5, with 17 bases in between. The CDR3 spans 16 residues. Germline loops: CDR1 KGHSH, CDR2 LQKENI. CDR3 in amino acids: CASSLSKDSSTGELFF. The DNA for the CDR3 is TGTGCCAGCTCACTATCTAAGGACTCGTCGACCGGGGAGCTGTTTTTT. Looking up the rest from reference TRBV18 and TRBJ2-2 gives the full variable domain: NAGVMQNPRHLVRRRGQEARLRCSPMKGHSHVYWYRQLPEEGLKFMVYLQKENIIDESGMPKERFSAEFPKEGPSILRIQQVVRGDSAAYFCASSLSKDSSTGELFFGEGSRLTVL.

The chain recombines TRBV5-6 with TRBJ1-5, with 9 nucleotides matching TRBD1. Germline CDR1 and CDR2: SGHDT and YYEEEE. This CDR3 comprises 16 residues. The ends lost 0 bases at V and 4 bases at J; junction bases unmatched: 5. The CDR3 spells CASSLGTGTGNQPQHF. The DNA of the CDR3 is TGTGCCAGCAGCTTGGGGACCGGGACAGGGAATCAGCCCCAGCATTTT. Complete variable domain (other parts from reference TRBV5-6 and TRBJ1-5): DAGVTQSPTHLIKTRGQQVTLRCSPKSGHDTVSWYQQALGQGPQFIFQYYEEEERQRGNFPDRFSGHQFPNYSSELNVNALLLGDSALYLCASSLGTGTGNQPQHFGDGTRLSIL.

This chain joins TRBV2 and TRBJ1-5; no reliable D call. Germline loops: CDR1 SNHLY, CDR2 FYNNEI. V lost 6 bases to trimming and J lost 4 bases, with 13 bases between them. This CDR3 is 14 amino acids long. DNA for the CDR3: TGTGCCAGCAGGAGGGCGTTGGGAAATCAGCCCCAGCATTTT. Residues: CASRRALGNQPQHF. The whole variable domain, remainder taken from reference TRBV2 and TRBJ1-5, is EPEVTQTPSHQVTQMGQEVILRCVPISNHLYFYWYRQILGQKVEFLVSFYNNEISEKSEIFDDQFSVERPDGSNFTLKIRSTKLEDSAMYFCASRRALGNQPQHFGDGTRLSIL.

J is TRBJ2-3 and V is TRBV6-4; D not resolved. This CDR3 has 15 amino acids. CDR1 is MRHNA and CDR2 is SNTAGT in the germline V gene. Trimming stripped 3 bases from V and 0 bases from J, with 10 bases between. The DNA of the CDR3 is TGTGCCAGCAGTGAAACCCCGCGGAGCACAGATACGCAGTATTTT. Its protein is CASSETPRSTDTQYF.

This chain connects TRBV7-4 to TRBJ2-7; 8 bases line up with TRBD1. Losses at the gene ends were 3 bases for V and 3 bases for J; bases not matched to a gene: 4. CDR1 and CDR2 (germline): SGHVT, SQSDAQ. The CDR3 has 14 amino acids. The CDR3: CASSFVGQGYEQYF. In DNA form, the CDR3 reads TGTGCCAGCAGCTTCGTTGGACAGGGCTACGAGCAGTACTTC.

This clone was seen more than once but under ten times. This chain uses TRBV19 with TRBJ2-5; 8 bases fit TRBD1. The CDR3 contains 14 residues. Germline V gene data show CDR1 as LNHDA and CDR2 as SQIVND (reference sequence). V shed 6 bases, J shed 7 bases, and the junction held 10 bases outside the gene matches. This chain's CDR3 is CASRGQGTSMTQYF. The DNA for the CDR3 is TGTGCCAGTAGAGGACAGGGTACTAGCATGACCCAGTACTTC.

Only one count was recorded for this clone. The chain recombines TRBV11-2 with TRBJ2-1; TRBD2 is a possible D gene (6 bases). V lost 4 bases to trimming and J lost 7 bases, with 14 bases between them. The germline CDR1 and CDR2 sequences are SGHAT and FQNNGV. The CDR3 is made up of 14 amino acids. CDR3 sequence: CASSWGTAENEQFF. CDR3 DNA sequence: TGTGCCAGCAGCTGGGGGACTGCTGAAAATGAGCAGTTCTTC.

The genes are TRBV19 and TRBJ1-5; D gene unclear. CDR3 size: 15 residues. With 3 bases removed from V and 4 bases from J, the gap between germline ends came to 13 bases. Germline-derived CDR1 and CDR2 are LNHDA and SQIVND (reference sequence). CDR3 sequence: CASSIGSVPNQPQHF. CDR3 DNA: TGTGCCAGTAGTATTGGCAGTGTCCCAAATCAGCCCCAGCATTTT.

J is TRBJ1-3 and V is TRBV7-2; possibly TRBD1 for D (6 bases). This CDR3 comprises 14 residues. Trimming left V 5 bases short and J 1 base short, with 9 bases between. Germline values: CDR1 SGHTA, CDR2 FQGNSA. This CDR3 reads CASSPGASGNTIYF. The CDR3 DNA follows: TGTGCCAGCAGCCCAGGGGCGTCTGGAAACACCATATATTTT. Full variable domain (remainder filled in from reference TRBV7-2 and TRBJ1-3): GAGVSQSPSNKVTEKGKDVELRCDPISGHTALYWYRQSLGQGLEFLIYFQGNSAPDKSGLPSDRFSAERTGGSVSTLTIQRTQQEDSAVYLCASSPGASGNTIYFGEGSWLTVV.

The rearrangement links TRBV11-3 to TRBJ2-7, with no clear D. There are 12 residues in the CDR3. V lost 4 bases and J 6 bases, leaving 10 bases between the germline ends. Germline values: CDR1 SGHNT, CDR2 YENEEA. The CDR3 DNA follows: TGTGCCAGCAGCTCAGCTAGTTCCGAGCAGTACTTC. Its translation: CASSSASSEQYF.

V usage is TRBV15 and J usage is TRBJ2-3; D not certain. Germline V CDR1 and CDR2: LNHNV, YYDKDF (reference sequence). CDR3 length: 15 residues. Trimming took off 0 bases at V and 3 bases at J, with 10 bases between the two ends. CDR3 sequence reads: CATSRDQVMTDTQYF. In DNA, the CDR3 is TGTGCCACCAGCAGAGATCAGGTTATGACAGATACGCAGTATTTT.

The table lists this clone with a count of one. CDR3 in amino acids: CASSVEGLGIGEQFF. CDR3 sequence (DNA): TGTGCCAGCAGCGTAGAGGGACTAGGAATCGGTGAGCAGTTCTTC. The chain joins TRBV9 to TRBJ2-1, with 8 bases identical to TRBD2. With 0 bases clipped from V and 9 bases from J, the junction kept 8 bases outside the gene matches. This CDR3 region has 15 residues. The germline gives CDR1 SGDLS, CDR2 YYNGEE.

This chain uses TRBV9 with TRBJ1-1; possible D gene TRBD1, 5 bases. V gave up 4 bases and J gave up 1 base, with 17 bases separating them. The CDR3 covers 16 residues. Germline V CDR1 and CDR2: SGDLS, YYNGEE. The CDR3 DNA sequence: TGTGCCAGCAGCCCACCCCTGGGGCAGGAGAACACTGAAGCTTTCTTT. It translates to CASSPPLGQENTEAFF.

The V call is TRBV30, the J call TRBJ2-7, with D maybe TRBD1 (6 bases). V lost 2 bases and J 1 base, leaving 9 bases between the germline ends. CDR1 and CDR2 from the germline V gene are GTSNPN and SVGIG (reference sequence). There are 13 residues in the CDR3. This CDR3 is CAWSIGQSYEQYF. CDR3 in DNA: TGTGCCTGGAGTATCGGACAGTCCTACGAGCAGTACTTC. The full variable domain, with the rest looked up from reference TRBV30 and TRBJ2-7, is SQTIHQWPATLVQPVGSPLSLECTVEGTSNPNLYWYRQAAGRGLQLLFYSVGIGQISSEVPQNLSASRPQDRQFILSSKKLLLSDSGFYLCAWSIGQSYEQYFGPGTRLTVT.

The rearrangement joins TRBV29-1 to TRBJ1-1, with 7 bases that match TRBD1. The CDR3 totals 15 residues. Germline trimming cut 2 bases from V and 4 bases from J; bases unmatched to any gene: 10. Germline V lookup: CDR1 SQVTM, CDR2 ANQGSEA. This CDR3 is CSVEPLTGRGTEAFF. As DNA, the CDR3 is TGCAGCGTTGAACCCCTGACAGGGCGCGGCACTGAAGCTTTCTTT.

The chain recombines TRBV5-1 with TRBJ2-7; no definite D call. This CDR3 comprises 13 residues. The germline V and J ends were trimmed by 3 bases and 0 bases, with 7 bases remaining between them. The germline gives CDR1 SGHRS, CDR2 YFSETQ. The CDR3 loop reads CASSYGRSYEQYF. Here the CDR3 DNA reads TGCGCCAGCAGCTATGGGCGCTCCTACGAGCAGTACTTC.

This clone was recorded once. The rearrangement joins TRBV28 to TRBJ1-1, with D possibly TRBD1 on 5 matching bases. Germline V gives CDR1 MDHEN, CDR2 SYDVKM. Trimming took 6 bases from V and 8 from J, leaving 16 bases between them. This CDR3 is built from 13 residues. The CDR3 DNA follows: TGTGCCAGCAGGGTCCGGGGAGGGACCGAAGCTTTCTTT. This codes for CASRVRGGTEAFF.

The V and J genes are TRBV30 and TRBJ1-4; D is ambiguous. V was cut by 4 bases and J by 7 bases, with 19 bases left in between. This CDR3 spans 15 amino acids. Germline-derived CDR1 and CDR2 are GTSNPN and SVGIG (reference sequence). CDR3 DNA sequence: TGTGCCTGGAACCCTGTGGGGAGATTCGGTGAAAAACTGTTTTTT. This codes for CAWNPVGRFGEKLFF.

The chain links TRBV7-9 to TRBJ1-1; no clear D gene. CDR1 and CDR2 from the germline V gene are SEHNR and FQNEAQ (reference sequence). The CDR3 is 13 residues long. V was shortened by 3 bases and J by 1 base, with 6 bases between the two germline ends. This CDR3 is CASSFGWNTEAFF. Written as DNA, the CDR3 is TGTGCCAGCAGCTTCGGTTGGAACACTGAAGCTTTCTTT.

The rearrangement links TRBV27 to TRBJ2-5; possibly TRBD1 for D (7 bases). The tail of the sequence fits TRBJ2-7 better, so the J call may be wrong. Germline-derived CDR1 and CDR2 are MNHEY and SMNVEV (reference sequence). This CDR3 has 17 residues. DNA for the CDR3: TGTGCCAGCAGTTTATTGAGGGGGGCAGGGGGTTCCTACGAGCAGTACTTC. As protein: CASSLLRGAGGSYEQYF.

The chain has TRBV28 and TRBJ1-5, with a possible D match to TRBD1 (6 bases). Looked up from germline, CDR1 is MDHEN and CDR2 is SYDVKM. The CDR3 runs to 14 residues. Deletions cut 3 bases from V and 9 bases from J, with 15 bases between. The CDR3, as DNA: TGTGCCAGCAGTTTCTTACAGGGTATGTTGCCCCAGCATTTT. Amino acid sequence: CASSFLQGMLPQHF.

This sequence joins TRBV2 and TRBJ2-7; D is perhaps TRBD2 (5 bases). With 4 bases removed from V and 0 bases from J, the gap between germline ends came to 22 bases. In germline, CDR1 is SNHLY, CDR2 FYNNEI. The CDR3 sequence is 18 residues long. CDR3 residues: CASSGNPLGSTRSYEQYF. In DNA, the CDR3 is TGTGCCAGCAGTGGCAACCCCTTGGGGAGTACCCGCTCCTACGAGCAGTACTTC.

This clone was detected only once. The rearrangement uses TRBV5-6 and TRBJ1-2; no firm D call. Germline V gives CDR1 SGHDT, CDR2 YYEEEE. The CDR3 covers 13 residues. The germline V and J ends were trimmed by 4 bases and 3 bases, with 10 bases remaining between them. The CDR3 spells CASSPGVDYGYTF. CDR3 DNA sequence: TGTGCCAGCAGCCCCGGGGTAGACTATGGCTACACCTTC.